This TCR beta chain emerged from a study of cytomegalovirus exposure and HLA in healthy donors. Donors likely had unrecorded immune exposures despite being nominally healthy when sampled. This CDR3 comprises 14 residues. The germline V gene encodes CDR1 SGHDN and CDR2 FVKESK. V gave up 4 bases and J gave up 2 bases; unmatched junction bases: 4. Primers for the PCR totalled 60 Vbeta and 13 Jbeta. Assay: immunoSEQ multiplex PCR; the TCRdb copy retains only in-frame clones and omits some. This table has roughly 140,000 clones, around 80% appearing once. Study-wide points: As a later analysis revealed, most CMV-associated TCR beta chains appeared HLA-restricted. With later analysis, a missense DCLRE1C variant became linked to TCR beta V- and J-gene trimming. Later, TCR association rates were found to vary by HLA locus, highest for DRB1 and lowest for HLA-C.

Details on this clone: The antigen remains unidentified.

This sequence joins TRBV14 and TRBJ2-5; 7 positions agree with TRBD2. The sequenced material came from PBMCs. The clonotype originates from a man aged 18 to 29 in good health and CMV-seronegative. Here the CDR3 DNA reads TGTGCCAGCAGCCCATGGGGGGGGCAAGAGACCCAGTACTTC. Encoded protein: CASSPWGGQETQYF.